The 15 T cell receptor beta chains given below trace back to one sample, sequenced in a study of blood T cells in healthy people across ages (dated by TCRdb to the mid-2010s). The library was generated by 5' RACE. TCRdb shows the sequencer as Illumina HiSeq 2500. A second PCR of about 6 to 11 cycles was performed with a sample-barcoded 5' primer and a J-beta primer mix. TCRdb redid the processing of the public reads, applying fastp at Q25 and MiXCR, and retained in-frame beta chains. Rows merge per CDR3 protein into single entries with the most common DNA and genes. Across this sample there are some 1.4 million distinct CDR3 sequences, with 42% seen only once. Approximately 7.9% of the sample belongs to the ten largest clones. The specimen was blood. All receptors derive from a woman aged 18-29 years in good health.

The rearrangement uses TRBV7-9 and TRBJ2-1; 12 nucleotides agree with TRBD1. Germline trimming cut 5 bases from V and 7 bases from J; bases unmatched to any gene: 9. From germline, CDR1 is SEHNR and CDR2 FQNEAQ (reference sequence). CDR3 size: 16 residues. CDR3 sequence reads: CASSMGQGALLNEQFF. For the CDR3, the DNA is TGTGCCAGCAGCATGGGACAGGGGGCTCTCTTGAATGAGCAGTTCTTC.

V is TRBV5-1 and J is TRBJ2-5; 8 nucleotides agree with TRBD2. With V trimmed by 4 bases and J by 2 bases, 10 bases remained unmatched. There are 16 residues in the CDR3. Germline assignment: CDR1 SGHRS and CDR2 YFSETQ. CDR3: CASSRAGTRVQETQYF. DNA of the CDR3: TGCGCCAGCAGCCGTGCCGGGACTAGAGTGCAAGAGACCCAGTACTTC.

This clonotype has only a few counts. V and J are TRBV28 and TRBJ2-5; 7 nucleotides match TRBD2. Germline loops: CDR1 MDHEN, CDR2 SYDVKM. Trimming cost V 6 bases and J 2 bases; bases outside gene matches: 12. The CDR3 is made up of 16 amino acids. The DNA for the CDR3 is TGTGCCAGCAGAACTTCCAGCGCGGGGGAACAAGAGACCCAGTACTTC. Translating gives CASRTSSAGEQETQYF.

The chain uses TRBV7-9 and TRBJ2-1, with D perhaps given as TRBD1 or TRBD2 (5 bases each). Looked up from germline, CDR1 is SEHNR and CDR2 is FQNEAQ (reference sequence). Trimming took off 1 base at V and 9 bases at J, with 13 bases between the two ends. The CDR3 covers 14 residues. The DNA of the CDR3 is TGTGCCAGCAGCTTAGTAGGGACGATAGGTGAGCAGTTCTTC. Amino acid sequence: CASSLVGTIGEQFF.

The chain combines TRBV20-1 with TRBJ1-2; D not resolved. From germline, CDR1 is DFQATT and CDR2 SNEGSKA (reference sequence). V shed 6 bases and J shed 6 bases, with 11 bases lying between them. The CDR3 covers 11 residues. The DNA for the CDR3 is TGCAGTGCATGTGGAGAACATGGCTACACCTTC. Its translation: CSACGEHGYTF.

The rearrangement joins TRBV2 to TRBJ1-2; TRBD1 matches 9 bases. CDR1 SNHLY and CDR2 FYNNEI come from the germline V gene. V trimming: 6 bases; J trimming: 0 bases; junction bases outside the gene matches: 5. The CDR3 runs 15 residues. The CDR3 sequence: CASRTGGASNYGYTF. In DNA, the CDR3 is TGTGCCAGCAGAACAGGGGGCGCCTCTAACTATGGCTACACCTTC.

J is TRBJ2-6 and V is TRBV5-1; 10 bases align to TRBD2. V gave up 0 bases and J gave up 4 bases; unmatched junction bases: 7. Germline CDR1 is SGHRS and CDR2 is YFSETQ. The CDR3 is 18 amino acids. CDR3 nucleotide sequence: TGCGCCAGCAGCTTGGAGGGTAGCGGGAGGACCGGGGCCAACGTCCTGACTTTC. Amino acid sequence: CASSLEGSGRTGANVLTF.

The chain couples TRBV6-5 to TRBJ1-5; TRBD2 is a possible D gene (5 bases). The end of the DNA aligns better with TRBJ2-3, so the J call may be wrong. The CDR3 loop spans 15 amino acids. Germline V CDR1 and CDR2: MNHEY, SVGAGI. CDR3 region: CASSYSRTAGQPQYF. CDR3 DNA: TGTGCCAGCAGTTACTCGCGGACGGCGGGTCAGCCCCAGTATTTT.

V is TRBV7-2 and J is TRBJ2-1; D may be TRBD2 (6 bases). Looked up from germline, CDR1 is SGHTA and CDR2 is FQGNSA. The CDR3 covers 15 residues. The V end lost 5 bases, the J end lost 1 base, and 12 bases lay between the germline ends. This CDR3 is CASSINGRSYNEQFF. The CDR3 DNA reads TGTGCCAGCAGCATTAACGGGAGATCCTACAATGAGCAGTTCTTC.

This clonotype was detected ten times or more. Relative to the germline gene, one junction end is altered; a read error may explain this. This chain links TRBV3-1 with TRBJ2-7; tentative D call: TRBD1 (5 bases). The CDR3 is 13 residues long. Germline loops: CDR1 LGHDT, CDR2 YNNKEL (reference sequence). The CDR3 region has the DNA TGCGCCAGCAGCCAAGGGGTAAGATACGAGCAGTACTTC. This gives the protein CASSQGVRYEQYF.

This chain uses TRBV9 with TRBJ1-5, with D unresolved. The CDR3 has 12 amino acids. V was pared by 3 bases and J by 4 bases, with 5 bases between. Germline loops: CDR1 SGDLS, CDR2 YYNGEE. CDR3 nucleotide sequence: TGTGCCAGCAGCGCCGAGAATCAGCCCCAGCATTTT. Its translation is CASSAENQPQHF.

This clonotype was found a few times. The rearrangement uses TRBV12-3 or TRBV12-4 and TRBJ2-1; 10 bases map to TRBD2. J lost 5 bases, V lost 4 bases, and 11 bases had no gene match. This CDR3 is built from 17 residues. The CDR3 protein is CASSSRRTSGTDNEQFF. The CDR3 DNA reads TGTGCCAGCAGTTCCCGTCGGACTAGCGGAACTGACAATGAGCAGTTCTTC.

In its sample, this clonotype was seen a few times. The V gene is TRBV3-1, the J gene TRBJ1-2; TRBD1 matches 9 bases. Germline V gives CDR1 LGHDT, CDR2 YNNKEL (reference sequence). This CDR3 spans 16 amino acids. V trimming: 4 bases; J trimming: 3 bases; junction bases outside the gene matches: 9. Here the CDR3 reads CASSRGRTGEHYGYTF. The CDR3 region has the DNA TGTGCCAGCAGCCGAGGCCGGACAGGGGAACACTATGGCTACACCTTC.

The chain links TRBV13 to TRBJ2-7; D tentatively fits TRBD1 or TRBD2 (5 bases each). V lost 5 bases and J lost 6, with 17 bases in between. CDR3 length equals 14 residues. CDR1 and CDR2 (germline): PRHDT, FYEKMQ (reference sequence). CDR3 loop: CASSPGRAGSEQYF. For the CDR3, the DNA is TGTGCCAGCAGCCCAGGACGTGCAGGGAGCGAGCAGTACTTC.

The rearrangement uses TRBV28 and TRBJ2-4; perhaps D is TRBD1 or TRBD2 (6 bases each). The DNA matches TRBJ2-7 better at its end, which makes the J call doubtful. This CDR3 is 15 amino acids long. Germline-derived CDR1 and CDR2 are MDHEN and SYDVKM. CDR3 coding DNA: TGTGCCAGCAGTTTATGGGGGGCGGGAACCTACGAGCAGTACTTC. Its protein is CASSLWGAGTYEQYF.